This T cell receptor (beta chain) was obtained from a study of cytomegalovirus exposure and HLA in healthy donors. Study-wide findings and caveats: According to an earlier analysis, most TCR beta V segments yielded productive rearrangements about 90% or about 30% of the time.

Details on this clone: Its matching antigen is unknown.

In the PCR, 60 Vbeta and 13 Jbeta primers were used. Data came from immunoSEQ multiplex PCR; TCRdb stores just in-frame clones and leaves some out. The table records more than 150,000 clones, roughly 82% of them present only once. The CDR3 sequence is 17 residues long. Germline V gene lookup returns CDR1 SGHNT and CDR2 YYREEE (reference sequence). The trim removed 0 bases at V and 5 bases at J, leaving 8 bases unmatched. The rearrangement joins TRBV5-4 to TRBJ2-2; 9 bases map to TRBD2. The TCR was taken from a girl aged 2 to 10 in good health and CMV-seropositive. The sample was PBMCs. CDR3 region: CASSLDPREGGTGELFF. The DNA of the CDR3 is TGTGCCAGCAGCTTGGATCCGCGGGAGGGGGGAACCGGGGAGCTGTTTTTT. The full variable domain, rest sourced from reference TRBV5-4 and TRBJ2-2, is ETGVTQSPTHLIKTRGQQVTLRCSSQSGHNTVSWYQQALGQGPQFIFQYYREEENGRGNFPPRFSGLQFPNYSSELNVNALELDDSALYLCASSLDPREGGTGELFFGEGSRLTVL.